This entry concerns a single T cell receptor (beta chain). The antigen is unknown. There are 16 residues in the CDR3. Trimming removed 2 bases at V and 1 base at J, with 12 bases between. Per the germline V gene, CDR1 is SGHDT and CDR2 is YYEEEE. This sample was taken from a study of response to subunit inactivated influenza vaccine. Study results and limitations: Every seasonal influenza vaccination brings in few new T cells, the authors suggested.

TCRdb independently ran MiXCR on the RT-PCR reads; one entry per CDR3 protein. This table holds 450,000 to 550,000 distinct CDR3 sequences, about 25% found once. The source material was CD4+ T cells sorted from PBMCs, sampled 5 to 6 days after vaccination. This receptor was identified in a man in his fifties who received an inactivated influenza vaccine. V gene TRBV5-6 combines with J gene TRBJ2-2, with D perhaps TRBD1 (5 bases). CDR3 sequence (DNA): TGTGCCAGCAGCTTTCAGGGAAGTGGGAACACCGGGGAGCTGTTTTTT. It specifies CASSFQGSGNTGELFF.